The T cell receptor (beta chain) described here comes from a study of response to subunit inactivated influenza vaccine. TCRdb recomputed calls from the RT-PCR reads with MiXCR, one row per CDR3 protein. This table has roughly 570,000 distinct CDR3 sequences, around 13% appearing once. The CDR3 is 15 amino acids. The V gene's germline CDR1 is SEHNR and CDR2 FQNEAQ (reference sequence). V dropped 4 bases and J dropped 3; count of bases not matched to a gene: 4. Material: PBMCs from blood, obtained roughly 12 days after vaccination. The sequence was obtained from a man between 50 and 59 years old who received an inactivated influenza vaccine. The J gene is TRBJ1-3, the V gene TRBV7-9; 9 bases are shared with TRBD1. DNA of the CDR3: TGTGCCAGCAGCTCACAGGGGGCAGATGGAAACACCATATATTTT. This translates into CASSSQGADGNTIYF.